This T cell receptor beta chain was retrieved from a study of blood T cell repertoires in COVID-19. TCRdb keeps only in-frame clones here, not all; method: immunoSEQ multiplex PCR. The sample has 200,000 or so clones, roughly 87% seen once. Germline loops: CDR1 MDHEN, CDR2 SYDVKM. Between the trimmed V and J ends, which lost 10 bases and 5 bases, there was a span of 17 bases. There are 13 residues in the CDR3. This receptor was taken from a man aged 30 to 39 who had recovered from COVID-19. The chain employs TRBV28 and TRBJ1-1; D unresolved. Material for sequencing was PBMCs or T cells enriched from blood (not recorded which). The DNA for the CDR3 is TGTGCCATCTTCGGCGGGGTTGGGACTGAAGCTTTCTTT. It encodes CAIFGGVGTEAFF.